Below are 30 T cell receptor beta chains sequenced from a single sample in a study of blood T cell repertoires in COVID-19. Generated by immunoSEQ multiplex PCR, the TCRdb table keeps only in-frame clones and is missing some. The sample lists 360,000 or so clones, 85% to 90% occurring once. The sequenced sample was PBMCs or T cells enriched from blood (not recorded which). These receptor sequences come from a woman aged 25-40 years who had recovered from COVID-19.

This chain connects TRBV7-9 to TRBJ1-5; D might be TRBD1 (5 bases). The ends were cut back, 1 base at V and 6 bases at J, with 10 bases in the middle. Germline CDR1 is SEHNR and CDR2 is FQNEAQ (reference sequence). CDR3 length: 14 residues. CDR3 coding DNA: TGTGCCAGCAGCTTAGATGGGGGAGGTCAGCCCCAGCATTTT. Protein: CASSLDGGGQPQHF.

The V gene is TRBV28, the J gene TRBJ1-2; TRBD1 aligns across 10 bases. The CDR3 is made up of 17 amino acids. After removal of 6 bases from V and 7 bases from J, the junction contained 17 bases not matched to a gene. The germline V gene has CDR1 MDHEN and CDR2 SYDVKM. The CDR3 DNA follows: TGTGCCAGCAGCCCCCGACAGGGGGCCAATTCTCGGAGTGGCTACACCTTC. Its translation: CASSPRQGANSRSGYTF.

This chain uses TRBV18 with TRBJ2-1; D gene uncertain. The length of the CDR3 is 14 residues. CDR1 and CDR2 (germline): KGHSH, LQKENI. V lost 2 bases, J lost 6 bases, and 11 bases lay in between. The DNA of the CDR3 is TGTGCCAGCTCACCATTGTCTAACTCCAATGAGCAGTTCTTC. This encodes CASSPLSNSNEQFF.

This chain links TRBV3-1 (or the pseudogene TRBV3-2) with TRBJ2-2; 13 bases are a match to TRBD2. The germline V gene encodes CDR1 LGHDT and CDR2 YNNKEL (reference sequence). The CDR3 runs to 19 residues. The V gene end was trimmed by 0 bases and the J gene end by 5 bases; junction bases not matched to a gene: 9. The CDR3 is CASSQDNGLAGERTGELFF. In nucleotides, the CDR3 is TGTGCCAGCAGCCAAGATAATGGACTAGCGGGAGAGAGGACCGGGGAGCTGTTTTTT.

The chain joins TRBV19 to TRBJ2-7, with 14 bases fitting TRBD2. The CDR3 length is 18 residues. The germline V gene encodes CDR1 LNHDA and CDR2 SQIVND (reference sequence). The ends lost 2 bases at V and 0 bases at J; junction bases unmatched: 6. The CDR3, as DNA: TGTGCCAGTAGTATAAGTGTTGGGACTAGCGGGAGCTCCTACGAGCAGTACTTC. Translating gives CASSISVGTSGSSYEQYF.

The chain carries TRBV4-2 and TRBJ2-7, with TRBD2 matching 7 bases. This CDR3 has 14 residues. Germline CDR1 reads LGHNA; CDR2 reads YNFKEQ. Losses at the gene ends were 1 base for V and 3 bases for J; bases not matched to a gene: 3. Written as DNA, the CDR3 is TGTGCCAGCAGCCAAGCCGGGACTAACTACGAGCAGTACTTC. It translates to CASSQAGTNYEQYF.

The chain is built from TRBV5-1 and TRBJ2-7, with D tentatively TRBD1 (6 bases). V gave up 4 bases and J gave up 6 bases, with 11 bases separating them. Germline V gives CDR1 SGHRS, CDR2 YFSETQ. The CDR3 covers 12 residues. The CDR3 DNA follows: TGCGCCAGCAGCGGGACATTGGGCGAGCAGTACTTC. This gives the protein CASSGTLGEQYF.

V and J are TRBV7-2 and TRBJ1-5; D call uncertain. Germline V gives CDR1 SGHTA, CDR2 FQGNSA. The CDR3 contains 13 residues. V lost 1 base and J lost 10, with 11 bases in between. The CDR3 DNA reads TGTGCCAGCAGCTTAGACGCGGGGTTACCCCAGCATTTT. Translation gives CASSLDAGLPQHF.

The chain has TRBV23-1 and TRBJ2-2, with D possibly TRBD1 on 6 matching bases. TRBV23-1 is an ORF for which the function is uncertain. V lost 0 bases to trimming and J lost 4 bases, with 15 bases between them. The CDR3 covers 17 residues. The CDR3 sequence: CASSQSVGQRPTGELFF. The CDR3 coding sequence is TGCGCCAGCAGTCAATCGGTCGGACAGAGACCCACCGGGGAGCTGTTTTTT.

The chain employs TRBV5-1 and TRBJ2-7; 8 bases fit TRBD2. The germline V gene encodes CDR1 SGHRS and CDR2 YFSETQ. The ends lost 4 bases at V and 5 bases at J; junction bases unmatched: 11. The length of the CDR3 is 15 residues. For the CDR3, the DNA is TGCGCCAGCAGCCTAGCGGACTTCGGGGGGGACGAGCAGTACTTC. Translation: CASSLADFGGDEQYF.

This clone was counted only a few times. The chain recombines TRBV30 with TRBJ1-2; D remains unclear. The V gene's germline CDR1 is GTSNPN and CDR2 SVGIG (reference sequence). V lost 8 bases and J 3 bases, leaving 13 bases between the germline ends. The CDR3 totals 12 residues. CDR3 nucleotide sequence: TGTGCCCAAGATCGGGGAGACTATGGCTACACCTTC. Translated, it gives CAQDRGDYGYTF. The full variable domain, with the rest looked up from reference TRBV30 and TRBJ1-2, is SQTIHQWPATLVQPVGSPLSLECTVEGTSNPNLYWYRQAAGRGLQLLFYSVGIGQISSEVPQNLSASRPQDRQFILSSKKLLLSDSGFYLCAQDRGDYGYTFGSGTRLTVV.

The chain carries TRBV4-1 and TRBJ1-4; 7 positions match TRBD1. Germline lookup yields CDR1 MGHRA and CDR2 YSYEKL. The length of the CDR3 is 16 residues. V trimming: 1 base; J trimming: 10 bases; junction bases outside the gene matches: 12. CDR3: CASSQVRGREFGKLFF. CDR3 coding DNA: TGCGCCAGCAGCCAAGTTAGGGGGCGCGAGTTTGGAAAACTGTTTTTT.

This chain links TRBV30 with TRBJ1-2; the D gene is possibly TRBD1 (5 bases). There are 13 residues in the CDR3. Trimming pared 3 bases from V and 7 bases from J, leaving 15 bases between. CDR1 is GTSNPN, CDR2 SVGIG, per germline (reference sequence). CDR3 nucleotide sequence: TGTGCCTGGAGCACCGGGGGAGGGTCTGGCTACACCTTC. Translating it yields CAWSTGGGSGYTF.

The rearrangement links TRBV7-3 to TRBJ2-5; 11 bases agree with TRBD2. Per the germline V gene, CDR1 is SGHTA and CDR2 is FQGTGA. J gave up 2 bases and V 4 bases, and 3 bases lay outside the gene matches. This CDR3 comprises 15 residues. Written as DNA, the CDR3 is TGTGCCAGCAGCTCGACTAGCGGGATACAAGAGACCCAGTACTTC. Translated: CASSSTSGIQETQYF.

V and J are TRBV28 and TRBJ2-4; D gene ambiguous. The V and J ends lost 5 bases and 3 bases respectively, with 5 bases between them. The CDR3 spans 12 residues. Germline loops: CDR1 MDHEN, CDR2 SYDVKM. CDR3 DNA: TGTGCCAGCAGTACAGACAAAAACATTCAGTACTTC. Translating it yields CASSTDKNIQYF.

This rearrangement joins TRBV6-5 to TRBJ1-5, with 7 bases identical to TRBD1. J gave up 5 bases and V 4 bases, and 5 bases lay outside the gene matches. This CDR3 is 14 amino acids long. From germline, CDR1 is MNHEY and CDR2 SVGAGI. CDR3 bases: TGTGCCAGCAGTTCCCGGACAGGCGATCAGCCCCAGCATTTT. This encodes CASSSRTGDQPQHF.

This clone turned up a few times. The chain uses TRBV19 and TRBJ2-7, with TRBD2 identical over 9 bases. The CDR3 is 16 amino acids. J was trimmed by 0 bases and V by 2 bases; bases with no gene match: 5. CDR1 LNHDA and CDR2 SQIVND come from the germline V gene (reference sequence). CDR3 in DNA: TGTGCCAGTAGTATAACCCCGACTAGCGGCTCCTACGAGCAGTACTTC. Its protein is CASSITPTSGSYEQYF.

This chain links TRBV19 with TRBJ1-2, with a weak D call TRBD1 (5 bases). Germline V gene lookup returns CDR1 LNHDA and CDR2 SQIVND (reference sequence). The ends were cut back, 6 bases at V and 1 base at J, with 24 bases in the middle. CDR3 length equals 18 residues. As DNA, the CDR3 is TGTGCCAGTAGGAGTATATTGGTTGTCGGACAACATAACTATGGCTACACCTTC. Translation: CASRSILVVGQHNYGYTF.

CDR3 in DNA: TGTGCCAGCAGCTTATTAGGCGGGGGCACTGAAGCTTTCTTT. Encoded protein: CASSLLGGGTEAFF. The rearrangement joins TRBV11-1 to TRBJ1-1; weak D call: TRBD1 (5 bases). This CDR3 contains 14 residues. Trimming took off 2 bases at V and 4 bases at J, with 11 bases between the two ends. Germline V gene data show CDR1 as SGHAT and CDR2 as FQDESV (reference sequence).

The chain combines TRBV7-2 with TRBJ2-5, with TRBD2 identical over 7 bases. Germline CDR1 and CDR2: SGHTA and FQGNSA. The CDR3 covers 17 residues. J gave up 3 bases and V 5 bases, and 15 bases lay outside the gene matches. CDR3 region: CASSPISGRGRKETQYF. CDR3 sequence (DNA): TGTGCCAGCAGCCCGATCTCTGGGCGGGGGAGAAAAGAGACCCAGTACTTC.

The chain joins TRBV7-2 to TRBJ1-1, with a tentative D call TRBD1 (5 bases). The CDR3 runs to 15 residues. Germline CDR1 and CDR2: SGHTA and FQGNSA. V lost 5 bases and J 3 bases, leaving 16 bases between the germline ends. The CDR3 nucleotides are TGTGCCAGCAGCCCCGGGGGAGGGTGGGACACTGAAGCTTTCTTT. It encodes CASSPGGGWDTEAFF.

In nucleotides, the CDR3 is TGTGCCAGCAGCCACGGGGGAGGGGGGACTGAAGCTTTCTTT. It translates to CASSHGGGGTEAFF. This chain uses TRBV3-1 (or the pseudogene TRBV3-2) with TRBJ1-1; D might be TRBD1 (6 bases). The germline V and J ends were trimmed by 3 bases and 5 bases, with 13 bases remaining between them. This CDR3 has 14 residues. Germline V gene lookup returns CDR1 LGHDT and CDR2 YNNKEL (reference sequence).

The CDR3 loop reads CASSLTGTSFNSEQYF. The CDR3 DNA follows: TGTGCCAGCAGCCTAACCGGGACTAGCTTTAACTCCGAGCAGTACTTC. The chain employs TRBV27 and TRBJ2-7, with 9 positions matching TRBD2. V trimming: 6 bases; J trimming: 6 bases; junction bases outside the gene matches: 15. Germline CDR1 MNHEY, CDR2 SMNVEV (reference sequence). The CDR3 has 16 amino acids.

In DNA, the CDR3 is TGTGCCAGTAGCATGACAGGCACTAATGAAAAACTGTTTTTT. Translated: CASSMTGTNEKLFF. This rearrangement joins TRBV10-3 to TRBJ1-4; tentative D call: TRBD1 (6 bases). Between the trimmed V and J ends, which lost 10 bases and 2 bases, there was a span of 14 bases. The CDR3 loop spans 14 amino acids. Germline V gene data show CDR1 as ENHRY and CDR2 as SYGVKD.

V is TRBV29-1 and J is TRBJ2-7; D perhaps matches TRBD1 (6 bases). The CDR3 is 15 residues long. Germline V gene sequence: CDR1 SQVTM, CDR2 ANQGSEA. Trimming took 2 bases from V and 2 from J, leaving 16 bases between them. The CDR3 reads CSVEPPADRTYEQYF. CDR3 DNA: TGCAGCGTTGAACCTCCAGCGGACAGAACCTACGAGCAGTACTTC.

The chain uses TRBV7-9 and TRBJ2-1, with D perhaps TRBD1 (5 bases). Per germline, CDR1 SEHNR and CDR2 FQNEAQ (reference sequence). Trimming cost V 3 bases and J 4 bases, with 13 bases left between them. This CDR3 has 15 residues. CDR3 residues: CASSLEQGRYNEQFF. CDR3 bases: TGTGCCAGCAGCTTGGAGCAGGGAAGATACAATGAGCAGTTCTTC.

The chain has TRBV7-9 and TRBJ2-2; D possibly corresponds to TRBD1 (6 bases). The CDR3 has 13 amino acids. Trimming took off 3 bases at V and 10 bases at J, with 12 bases between the two ends. CDR1 and CDR2 (germline): SEHNR, FQNEAQ (reference sequence). CDR3 sequence reads: CASSLLGGLELFF. The CDR3 nucleotides read TGTGCCAGCAGCTTGCTTGGGGGCCTGGAGCTGTTTTTT.

This chain connects TRBV30 to TRBJ2-7; 14 bases match TRBD2. Germline lookup yields CDR1 GTSNPN and CDR2 SVGIG (reference sequence). J was trimmed by 6 bases and V by 5 bases; bases with no gene match: 6. The CDR3 runs 14 residues. This chain's CDR3 is CAWRLAGGRGEQYF. CDR3 coding DNA: TGTGCCTGGCGACTAGCGGGGGGGCGCGGCGAGCAGTACTTC.

This clone was observed a handful of times. The CDR3 nucleotides read TGCGCCACCACCACGGGACAAACTAGGCATGGCTACACCTTC. Residues: CATTTGQTRHGYTF. The rearrangement links TRBV10-2 to TRBJ1-2; tentative D call: TRBD1 (6 bases). The CDR3 is 14 amino acids. V shed 10 bases and J shed 6 bases, with 21 bases lying between them. Germline V CDR1 and CDR2: WSHSY, SAAADI.

This clone was counted only a few times. V gene TRBV2 combines with J gene TRBJ2-5, with D tentatively TRBD2 (5 bases). CDR3 length equals 14 residues. The V and J ends lost 7 bases and 5 bases respectively, with 17 bases between them. Germline loops: CDR1 SNHLY, CDR2 FYNNEI. The CDR3 DNA sequence: TGTGCCAGCACACAAAAGACTATTTCTGAGACCCAGTACTTC. Translation gives CASTQKTISETQYF.